The 30 T cell receptor beta chains presented below share a single source sample, sequenced in a study of CD8+ T cells in alopecia areata. RNA, once extracted, was reverse transcribed into cDNA for use as the sequencing template. This table comes from immunoSEQ multiplex PCR, and its TCRdb copy is limited to in-frame clones, with some not included. The sample yields approximately 3,900 clones, about two thirds seen once. Specimen: skin. Source of these receptors: a human donor in good health.

CDR3 region: CASSLVSGSNSPLHF. CDR3 DNA: TGTGCCAGCAGCTTAGTGTCAGGGTCTAATTCACCCCTCCACTTT. The genes are TRBV7-6 and TRBJ1-6; D perhaps matches TRBD1 (5 bases). The CDR3 is made up of 15 amino acids. Between the trimmed V and J ends, which lost 1 base and 6 bases, there was a span of 10 bases. Germline CDR1 and CDR2: SGHVS and FNYEAQ.

V gene TRBV9 combines with J gene TRBJ1-2; TRBD1 is a possible D gene (5 bases). CDR1 SGDLS and CDR2 YYNGEE come from the germline V gene. Trimming pared 7 bases from V and 2 bases from J, leaving 18 bases between. The CDR3 extends over 15 amino acids. CDR3 coding DNA: TGTGCCAGCGCACCGGCAGATTGGGGGAACTATGGCTACACCTTC. It encodes CASAPADWGNYGYTF.

V usage is TRBV7-2 and J usage is TRBJ2-7; D is possibly TRBD1 or TRBD2 (5 bases each). The CDR3 runs 14 residues. V lost 4 bases and J 2 bases, leaving 12 bases between the germline ends. Per germline, CDR1 SGHTA and CDR2 FQGNSA. CDR3 DNA sequence: TGTGCCAGCAGCTCCCCCGGGACCACCTACGAGCAGTACTTC. It is translated as CASSSPGTTYEQYF.

The chain is built from TRBV14 and TRBJ1-1, with 7 bases fitting TRBD1. Trimming at V came to 4 bases and at J to 0 bases, leaving 8 bases not matched to a gene. This CDR3 has 16 residues. The germline CDR1 and CDR2 sequences are SGHDN and FVKESK. The CDR3 reads CASSPRDSYMNTEAFF. DNA for the CDR3: TGTGCCAGCAGCCCCCGGGACAGTTATATGAACACTGAAGCTTTCTTT.

The chain is built from TRBV30 and TRBJ2-7; 9 bases line up with TRBD2. The CDR3 extends over 12 amino acids. Losses at the gene ends were 3 bases for V and 5 bases for J; bases not matched to a gene: 2. CDR1 and CDR2 from the germline V gene are GTSNPN and SVGIG (reference sequence). CDR3 DNA: TGTGCCTGGAGGCGGGGGGGGGACGAGCAGTACTTC. It yields the protein CAWRRGGDEQYF.

The chain has TRBV6-1 and TRBJ2-5; D unclear. The J call is uncertain, as TRBJ2-7 better fits the DNA end. The CDR3 contains 14 residues. Germline CDR1 and CDR2: MNHNS and SASEGT. The DNA of the CDR3 is TGTGCCAGCAGTGAAAGGAGTACAACCTACGAGCAGTACTTC. Translated: CASSERSTTYEQYF.

This rearrangement joins TRBV11-2 to TRBJ2-3; 8 positions agree with TRBD1. Germline CDR1 SGHAT, CDR2 FQNNGV. The V and J ends lost 4 bases and 0 bases, in that order; junction bases with no gene match: 6. The CDR3 totals 16 residues. CDR3 sequence (DNA): TGTGCCAGCAGCTCGGGACAGGTAGAAAGCACAGATACGCAGTATTTT. It yields the protein CASSSGQVESTDTQYF.

The V call is TRBV11-2, the J call TRBJ2-2, with D possibly TRBD2 on 6 matching bases. Germline-derived CDR1 and CDR2 are SGHAT and FQNNGV. V lost 1 base and J lost 8, with 17 bases in between. There are 16 residues in the CDR3. This CDR3 reads CASSLVAGLPGGELFF. CDR3 nucleotides: TGTGCCAGCAGCTTAGTGGCGGGACTCCCTGGTGGGGAGCTGTTTTTT.

The chain employs TRBV7-9 and TRBJ2-5, with D possibly being TRBD2 (6 bases). Per the germline V gene, CDR1 is SEHNR and CDR2 is FQNEAQ (reference sequence). Trimming pared 6 bases from V and 2 bases from J, leaving 16 bases between. The CDR3 consists of 15 residues. For the CDR3, the DNA is TGTGCCAGCAGATCCCGGGCGGGGAAACAAGAGACCCAGTACTTC. This sequence encodes CASRSRAGKQETQYF.

This sequence joins TRBV27 and TRBJ1-1, with no clear D. Germline CDR1 is MNHEY and CDR2 is SMNVEV (reference sequence). The germline V and J ends were trimmed by 7 bases and 1 base, with 13 bases remaining between them. The CDR3 length is 14 residues. DNA for the CDR3: TGTGCCAGCAATTGGCAGACGAGGAACACTGAAGCTTTCTTT. This translates into CASNWQTRNTEAFF.

This chain links TRBV4-1 with TRBJ1-3, with D possibly matching TRBD1 (5 bases). The CDR3 extends over 16 amino acids. Germline lookup yields CDR1 MGHRA and CDR2 YSYEKL. Trimming pared 2 bases from V and 0 bases from J, leaving 11 bases between. CDR3 in amino acids: CASSQRDLVSGNTIYF. The CDR3 nucleotides read TGCGCCAGCAGCCAACGGGACCTTGTCTCTGGAAACACCATATATTTT.

The genes are TRBV29-1 and TRBJ1-2, with a weak D call TRBD1 (6 bases). Germline CDR1 and CDR2: SQVTM and ANQGSEA. V gave up 5 bases and J gave up 6 bases, with 13 bases separating them. The CDR3 runs 12 residues. CDR3 loop: CSVQGLRDGYTF. The CDR3 nucleotides are TGCAGCGTTCAGGGGCTTCGGGATGGCTACACCTTC.

V and J are TRBV21-1 and TRBJ1-6. TRBV21-1 corresponds to a pseudogene. The CDR3 is made up of 16 amino acids. The chain's CDR3 is CASSCTGTQSNSPLHF. CDR3 nucleotide sequence: TGTGCCAGCAGCTGCACCGGGACCCAGAGTAATTCACCCCTCCACTTT.

The V call is TRBV9, the J call TRBJ2-3; tentative D call: TRBD1 (5 bases). V lost 4 bases to trimming and J lost 6 bases, with 9 bases between them. The CDR3 has 12 residues. Germline CDR1 reads SGDLS; CDR2 reads YYNGEE. CDR3 sequence: CASSPGMDTQYF. The CDR3 region has the DNA TGTGCCAGCAGCCCAGGGATGGATACGCAGTATTTT.

The chain employs TRBV9 and TRBJ2-1, with D unclear. The V gene lost 0 bases and the J gene lost 5 bases, with 6 bases spanning the gap. Germline values: CDR1 SGDLS, CDR2 YYNGEE. The CDR3 is made up of 13 amino acids. CDR3 amino acids: CASSVERNNEQFF. The CDR3 coding sequence is TGTGCCAGCAGCGTAGAAAGAAACAATGAGCAGTTCTTC.

This clone was counted a few times. The chain couples TRBV7-9 to TRBJ2-5, with 8 bases that match TRBD2. The V gene end was trimmed by 7 bases and the J gene end by 4 bases; junction bases not matched to a gene: 11. Germline lookup yields CDR1 SEHNR and CDR2 FQNEAQ (reference sequence). The CDR3 extends over 15 amino acids. The CDR3 region is CASTPQSGGLETQYF. For the CDR3, the DNA is TGTGCCAGCACCCCCCAGTCGGGGGGGCTAGAGACCCAGTACTTC.

The chain employs TRBV30 and TRBJ1-6; possible D gene TRBD1, 5 bases. The germline V gene encodes CDR1 GTSNPN and CDR2 SVGIG (reference sequence). The CDR3 has 13 amino acids. The V end was cut by 3 bases, the J end by 7 bases, with 10 bases between. CDR3 DNA sequence: TGTGCCTGGAGACCGGGACGCAATTCACCCCTCCACTTT. It specifies CAWRPGRNSPLHF. The variable domain in full, with the rest retrieved from reference TRBV30 and TRBJ1-6, is SQTIHQWPATLVQPVGSPLSLECTVEGTSNPNLYWYRQAAGRGLQLLFYSVGIGQISSEVPQNLSASRPQDRQFILSSKKLLLSDSGFYLCAWRPGRNSPLHFGNGTRLTVT.

The chain uses TRBV19 and TRBJ1-5; D might be TRBD1 (6 bases). Germline V gene data show CDR1 as LNHDA and CDR2 as SQIVND (reference sequence). The CDR3 has 15 residues. Trimming removed 1 base from V and 4 bases from J, with 11 bases in between. CDR3 amino acids: CASSIVGGENQPQHF. In DNA, the CDR3 is TGTGCCAGTAGTATAGTAGGGGGGGAAAATCAGCCCCAGCATTTT.

The chain joins TRBV6-1 to TRBJ2-3; D remains unclear. Trimming took 8 bases from V and 6 from J, leaving 18 bases between them. CDR1 and CDR2 (germline): MNHNS, SASEGT. This CDR3 has 14 amino acids. The CDR3 loop is CASQPSLGGDTQYF. CDR3 bases: TGTGCCAGCCAGCCCTCCCTGGGTGGGGATACGCAGTATTTT.

The rearrangement joins TRBV5-1 to TRBJ2-7, with 7 bases lining up with TRBD1. J gave up 6 bases and V 5 bases, and 11 bases lay outside the gene matches. The CDR3 has 14 amino acids. The germline V gene encodes CDR1 SGHRS and CDR2 YFSETQ. CDR3 nucleotides: TGCGCCAGCAGTTCACGACAGGGATCTCTCGAGCAGTACTTC. Protein: CASSSRQGSLEQYF.

The rearrangement links TRBV29-1 to TRBJ1-1; 10 nucleotides match TRBD1. Germline V CDR1 and CDR2: SQVTM, ANQGSEA. This CDR3 comprises 14 residues. V lost 5 bases, J lost 5 bases, and 8 bases stayed unmatched. DNA for the CDR3: TGCAGCGTTAGCCGACAGGGGGCGGAGACTGAAGCTTTCTTT. It yields the protein CSVSRQGAETEAFF.

The chain is built from TRBV4-1 and TRBJ2-2; 9 bases align to TRBD2. CDR1 is MGHRA, CDR2 YSYEKL, per germline. The CDR3 totals 19 residues. V shed 3 bases and J 4 bases; nucleotides not matched to a gene: 15. The CDR3 DNA reads as TGCGCCAGCAGCCAGGCCCCCCAGGCGGGGGGGCTTGTCACCGGGGAGCTGTTTTTT. Its translation is CASSQAPQAGGLVTGELFF.

J is TRBJ2-2 and V is TRBV2; TRBD1 matches 7 bases. The V gene end was trimmed by 7 bases and the J gene end by 4 bases; junction bases not matched to a gene: 12. Germline-derived CDR1 and CDR2 are SNHLY and FYNNEI. The length of the CDR3 is 16 residues. CDR3 coding DNA: TGTGCCAGCAACGGAAGGCCAGGGGGTATCACCGGGGAGCTGTTTTTT. Amino acid sequence: CASNGRPGGITGELFF.

This chain links TRBV11-3 with TRBJ2-3; D uncertain. This CDR3 spans 16 amino acids. V was cut by 4 bases and J by 1 base, with 15 bases left in between. CDR1 SGHNT and CDR2 YENEEA come from the germline V gene. CDR3 coding DNA: TGTGCCAGCAGCTCCAAGCGTTTCTGGGGCACAGATACGCAGTATTTT. This codes for CASSSKRFWGTDTQYF.

This clone was detected only once. V gene TRBV5-1 combines with J gene TRBJ1-1, with TRBD1 as a possible D gene (5 bases). The CDR3 is 13 residues long. Germline V gene sequence: CDR1 SGHRS, CDR2 YFSETQ. The V end was cut by 4 bases, the J end by 11 bases, with 18 bases between. In nucleotides, the CDR3 is TGCGCCAGCAGCCCGGGTGGTGGGGGGGGTGCTTTCTTT. Translation gives CASSPGGGGGAFF.

This chain links TRBV6-1 with TRBJ2-6; TRBD2 agrees at 7 bases. The CDR3 length is 18 residues. Germline V gene sequence: CDR1 MNHNS, CDR2 SASEGT. V lost 4 bases, J lost 0 bases, and 9 bases stayed unmatched. As DNA, the CDR3 is TGTGCCAGCAGTGTTCTAGCGGTCCTTAGCTCTGGGGCCAACGTCCTGACTTTC. Translation gives CASSVLAVLSSGANVLTF.

The J gene is TRBJ1-5, the V gene TRBV5-1, with D uncertain. Trimming removed 0 bases at V and 0 bases at J, with 1 base between. Germline lookup yields CDR1 SGHRS and CDR2 YFSETQ. The CDR3 totals 13 residues. The CDR3 here is CASSLGSNQPQHF. DNA of the CDR3: TGCGCCAGCAGCTTGGGTAGCAATCAGCCCCAGCATTTT. The full variable domain, with the rest looked up from reference TRBV5-1 and TRBJ1-5, is KAGVTQTPRYLIKTRGQQVTLSCSPISGHRSVSWYQQTPGQGLQFLFEYFSETQRNKGNFPGRFSGRQFSNSRSEMNVSTLELGDSALYLCASSLGSNQPQHFGDGTRLSIL.

Here the CDR3 reads CASSLGNEAFF. In nucleotides, the CDR3 is TGCGCCAGCAGCTTGGGGAATGAAGCTTTCTTT. The chain couples TRBV5-1 to TRBJ1-1; no firm D call. The length of the CDR3 is 11 residues. The germline V gene encodes CDR1 SGHRS and CDR2 YFSETQ. The V end lost 0 bases, the J end lost 7 bases, and 4 bases lay between the germline ends.

The chain carries TRBV6-5 and TRBJ1-2; TRBD1 matches at 9 bases. V was pared by 7 bases and J by 4 bases, with 10 bases of the junction left unmatched. The CDR3 length is 15 residues. CDR1 is MNHEY and CDR2 is SVGAGI in the germline V gene. The DNA of the CDR3 is TGTGCCAGCACCCTCGCGACAGGGGGGGTCTATGGCTACACCTTC. Its protein product is CASTLATGGVYGYTF.

The V gene is TRBV7-8, the J gene TRBJ2-1; 7 bases agree with TRBD1. The CDR3 is 14 amino acids. Germline CDR1 is SGHVS and CDR2 is FQNEAQ. V was clipped by 5 bases and J by 4 bases; unmatched bases: 5. CDR3 nucleotides: TGTGCCAGCAGCGCCGTACAGGGGTACAATGAGCAGTTCTTC. Translation gives CASSAVQGYNEQFF.